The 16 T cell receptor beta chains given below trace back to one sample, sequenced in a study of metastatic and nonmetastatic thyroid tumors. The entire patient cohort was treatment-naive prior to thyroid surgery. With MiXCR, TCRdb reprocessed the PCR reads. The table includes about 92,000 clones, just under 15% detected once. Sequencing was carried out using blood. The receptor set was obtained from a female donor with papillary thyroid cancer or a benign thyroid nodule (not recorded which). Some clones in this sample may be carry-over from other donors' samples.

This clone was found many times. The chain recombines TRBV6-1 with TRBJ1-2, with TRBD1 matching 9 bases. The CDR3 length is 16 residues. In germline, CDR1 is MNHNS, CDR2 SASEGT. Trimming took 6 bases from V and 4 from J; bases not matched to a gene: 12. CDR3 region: CASRLRTGALLYGYTF. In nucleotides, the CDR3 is TGTGCCAGCAGACTCCGGACAGGGGCCCTTCTCTATGGCTACACCTTC.

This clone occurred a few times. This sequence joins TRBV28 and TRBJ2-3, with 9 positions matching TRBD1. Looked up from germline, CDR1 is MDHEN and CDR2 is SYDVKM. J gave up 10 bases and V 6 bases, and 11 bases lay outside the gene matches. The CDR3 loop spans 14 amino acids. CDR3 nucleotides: TGTGCCAGCAGCCTGGACAGGGGACATCAAGCGCAGTATTTT. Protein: CASSLDRGHQAQYF.

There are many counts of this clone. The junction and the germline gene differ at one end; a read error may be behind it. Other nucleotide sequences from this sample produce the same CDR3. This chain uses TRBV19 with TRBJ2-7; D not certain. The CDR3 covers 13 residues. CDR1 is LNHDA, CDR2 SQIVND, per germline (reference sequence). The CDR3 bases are TGTGCCGGTAGCCCTTCTATATCCTACGAGCAGTACTTC. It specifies CAGSPSISYEQYF.

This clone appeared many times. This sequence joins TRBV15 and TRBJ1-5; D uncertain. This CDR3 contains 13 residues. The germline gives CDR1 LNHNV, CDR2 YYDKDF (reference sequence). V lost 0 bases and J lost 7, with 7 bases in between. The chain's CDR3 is CATSRDPGQPQHF. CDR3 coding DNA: TGTGCCACCAGCAGAGATCCTGGGCAGCCCCAGCATTTT.

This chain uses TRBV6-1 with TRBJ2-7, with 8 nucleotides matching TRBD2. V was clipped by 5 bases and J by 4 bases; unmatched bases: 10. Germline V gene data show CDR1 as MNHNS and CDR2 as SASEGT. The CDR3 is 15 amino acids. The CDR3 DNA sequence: TGTGCCAGCAGTCCTCAAACCAGCGGGAGTTACGAGCAGTACTTC. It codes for CASSPQTSGSYEQYF.

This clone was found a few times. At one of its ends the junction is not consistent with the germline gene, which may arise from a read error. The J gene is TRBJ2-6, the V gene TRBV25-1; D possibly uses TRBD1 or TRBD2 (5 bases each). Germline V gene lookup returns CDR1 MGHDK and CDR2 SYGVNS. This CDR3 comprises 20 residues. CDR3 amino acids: CASSEWLSPTGDPGANVLTF. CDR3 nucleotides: TGTGCCAGCAGTGAATGGCTTAGCCCCACTGGGGACCCTGGGGCAAACGTCCTGACTTTC.

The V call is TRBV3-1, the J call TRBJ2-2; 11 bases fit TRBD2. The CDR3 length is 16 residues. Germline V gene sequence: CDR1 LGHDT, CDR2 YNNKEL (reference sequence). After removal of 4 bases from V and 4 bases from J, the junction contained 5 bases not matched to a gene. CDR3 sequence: CASSRTTSGSTGELFF. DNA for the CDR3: TGTGCCAGCAGCCGTACAACTAGCGGGAGCACCGGGGAGCTGTTTTTT.

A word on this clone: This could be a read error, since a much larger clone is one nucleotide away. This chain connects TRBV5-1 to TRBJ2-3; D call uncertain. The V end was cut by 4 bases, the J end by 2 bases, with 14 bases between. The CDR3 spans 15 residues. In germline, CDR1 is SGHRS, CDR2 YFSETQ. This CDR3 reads CASSSYQLITDTQYF. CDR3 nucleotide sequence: TGCGCCAGCAGCAGTTACCAACTCATCACAGATACGCAGTATTTT.

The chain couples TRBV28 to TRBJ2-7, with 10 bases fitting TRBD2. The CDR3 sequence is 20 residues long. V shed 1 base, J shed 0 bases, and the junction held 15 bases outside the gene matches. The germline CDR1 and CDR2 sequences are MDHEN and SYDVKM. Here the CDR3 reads CASSLLSGLAGEASSYEQYF. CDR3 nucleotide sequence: TGTGCCAGCAGTTTATTATCGGGGCTAGCGGGGGAGGCAAGCTCCTACGAGCAGTACTTC.

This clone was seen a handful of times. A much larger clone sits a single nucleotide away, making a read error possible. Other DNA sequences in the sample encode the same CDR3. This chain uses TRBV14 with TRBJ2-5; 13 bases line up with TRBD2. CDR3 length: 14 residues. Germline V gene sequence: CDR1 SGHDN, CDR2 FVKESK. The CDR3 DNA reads TGCGCCAGCAGCTGGACTAGCGGGGGAGAGACCCAGTACTTC. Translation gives CASSWTSGGETQYF.

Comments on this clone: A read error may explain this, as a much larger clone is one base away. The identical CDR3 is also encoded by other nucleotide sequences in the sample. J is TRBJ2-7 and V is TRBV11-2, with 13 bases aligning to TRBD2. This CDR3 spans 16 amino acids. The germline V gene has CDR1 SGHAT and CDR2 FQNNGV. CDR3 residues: CASSLEGTSGAHEQYF. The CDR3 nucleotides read TGTGCCAGCAGCCTAGAGGGGACTAGCGGGGCTCACGAGCAGTACTTC.

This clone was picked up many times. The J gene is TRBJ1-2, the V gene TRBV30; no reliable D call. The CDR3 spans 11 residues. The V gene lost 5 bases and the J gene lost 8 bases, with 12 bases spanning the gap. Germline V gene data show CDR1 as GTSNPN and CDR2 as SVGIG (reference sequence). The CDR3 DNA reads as TGTGCCTGGCGGACTATTAGCGGCTACACCTTC. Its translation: CAWRTISGYTF.

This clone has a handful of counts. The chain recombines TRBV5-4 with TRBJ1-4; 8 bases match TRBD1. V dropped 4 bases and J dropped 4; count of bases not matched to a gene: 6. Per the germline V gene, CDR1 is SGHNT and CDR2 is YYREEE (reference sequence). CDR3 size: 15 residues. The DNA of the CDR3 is TGTGCCAGCAGCGATAACAGGGGGATTAATGAAAAACTGTTTTTT. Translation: CASSDNRGINEKLFF.

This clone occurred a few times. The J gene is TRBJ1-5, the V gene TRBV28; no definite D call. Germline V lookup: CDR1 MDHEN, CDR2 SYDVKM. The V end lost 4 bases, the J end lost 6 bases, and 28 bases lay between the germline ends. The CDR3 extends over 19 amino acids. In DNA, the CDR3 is TGTGCCAGCAGTTCAGGTGGTTTGATGGGCCGACTCCGATGTCAGCCCCAGCATTTT. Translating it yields CASSSGGLMGRLRCQPQHF.

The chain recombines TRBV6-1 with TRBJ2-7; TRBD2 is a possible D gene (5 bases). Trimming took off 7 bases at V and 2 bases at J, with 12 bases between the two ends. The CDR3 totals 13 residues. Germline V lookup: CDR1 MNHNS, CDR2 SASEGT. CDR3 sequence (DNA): TGTGCCAGCATCTCAGCGGCCCCCTACGAGCAGTACTTC. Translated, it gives CASISAAPYEQYF.

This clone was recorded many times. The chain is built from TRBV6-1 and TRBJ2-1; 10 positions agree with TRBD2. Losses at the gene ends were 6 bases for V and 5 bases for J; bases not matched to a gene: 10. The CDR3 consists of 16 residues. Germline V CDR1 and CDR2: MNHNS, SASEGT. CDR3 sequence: CASSSYGLADDNEQFF. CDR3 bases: TGTGCCAGCAGCTCCTATGGACTAGCGGATGACAATGAGCAGTTCTTC.